This T cell receptor (beta chain) was captured by sequencing in a study of Ad26.COV2.S vaccination and SARS-CoV-2 variants. Overall study: Donor got 5x10^10 or 1x10^11 viral particles of Ad26.COV2.S.

The treatment was: about 20 received Ad26.COV2.S at low or high dose, single or two shots; five or six received placebo; per-sample allocation not given. Sampling was done on day 63 after the first vaccine or placebo injection. Libraries were prepared by immunoSEQ multiplex PCR; TCRdb keeps only in-frame clonotypes and omits some of them. The sample lists more than 300,000 clones; around 85% were seen once. The V gene's germline CDR1 is MNHEY and CDR2 SVGEGT. This CDR3 is built from 15 residues. V dropped 0 bases and J dropped 4 bases, with 12 bases sitting between them. This TCR was recovered from a person between 18 and 65 years old who received the Ad26.COV2.S COVID-19 vaccine or a placebo. The specimen comprised peripheral blood, sampled in a trial of Ad26.COV2.S vaccine versus placebo. The V and J genes are TRBV6-2 or TRBV6-3 and TRBJ1-1, with D perhaps TRBD1 (6 bases). CDR3 coding DNA: TGTGCCAGCAGTTACTCGATTGGGGGCACCACTGAAGCTTTCTTT. This translates into CASSYSIGGTTEAFF.